This entry features one TCR beta chain sequence. The antigen this receptor binds is unknown. Per-nucleotide qualities are absent, and no much larger clonotype sits a single base away. Sequencing was carried out with an Illumina NovaSeq 6000. TCRalpha and TCRbeta cDNA libraries were built by 5'RACE with constant-segment primers, adding sample barcodes and unique molecular identifiers. Trizol reagent was used to extract RNA from every sample. Amplification of the libraries took two PCR steps, and the second step added a second sample barcode plus Illumina TruSeq adapters. Sequencing of libraries was performed on an Illumina NovaSeq with 2 x 150 bp paired-end reads. The paper's data handling went like this. With migec v1.2.7, reads were demultiplexed and then collapsed into UMI-guided consensus sequences. With mixcr v2.1.11, UMI consensuses were aligned to TRA and TRB V and J templates and assembled into clonotypes. A clonotype was counted as expanded or contracted only when both edgeR and NoisET called the clonotype significant, with the noise models trained on biological replicates. For edgeR calls, a false discovery rate-adjusted p below 0.01 and a log2 fold-change threshold of 1 were applied. As an exploratory analysis of dynamics, max-normalized trajectories of the 1000 most abundant clonotypes were examined by PCA with hierarchical clustering. Separately sequenced CD4+ and CD8+ repertoires were used to assign the CD4 or CD8 phenotype of responding clones. TCRdb trimmed public reads at Q25 via fastp, called clones via MiXCR and kept in-frame beta chains. Each entry is one CDR3 protein sequence, shown with its most common DNA and genes. The V and J calls, along with clone size, are taken from TCRdb and not from the paper's own processing. Present in this sample are 430,000 or so distinct CDR3 sequences, around 27% of which were seen just once. The ten biggest clones cover under 15% of the sample.

The sample is drawn from a study of T-cell memory formation after mild COVID-19 (dated by TCRdb to 2020 to 2022). Regarding the complete study: Most TCR sequence clusters were specific to one of the two donors. The cohort was made up of two young adult volunteers, one female and one male, who were previously healthy. Longitudinal TCRalpha and TCRbeta repertoire sequencing tracked T-cell clones expanding and contracting after mild COVID-19 in two donors. The full study reports these points: SARS-CoV-2 specificity was not confirmed for the second-wave clones peaking on day 37. Clones contracting from day 15 to 85 had balanced CD4/CD8 phenotypes, while a second wave expanding from day 15 to 37 was biased towards CD4+. Only a couple of mild cases were covered by the study, and larger cohorts that include severe cases with pre-infection samples were considered necessary. Contracting CD4+ clones were found mainly in CM and EM memory subsets, while CD8+ clones were enriched in EMRA. Some responding clones were detected in pre-infection memory, suggesting pre-existing cross-reactive memory T cells joined the SARS-CoV-2 response.

PBMCs were isolated by Ficoll-Paque density gradient centrifugation. CDR3 length: 18 amino acids, cysteine to phenylalanine. Only the CDR3 portion is preserved as DNA: 54 bases, with reading frame beginning at the first base. Relative to germline, V is missing 0 bases and J is missing 0 bases, with 11 bases of the junction outside any gene match. Reading the germline V gene gives CDR1 MNHEY and CDR2 SVGEGT. This receptor was obtained from an adult woman who had mild COVID-19 (a few samples of this study predate the infection). The sample titles of this study are shuffled in the database, so cell type and time point are left out; the donor was told from shared clones. The V and J segments used are TRBV6-2 or TRBV6-3 and TRBJ2-7; 7 junctional bases match TRBD2. The sample taken for sequencing was PBMCs or a T cell subset sorted from them (not recorded which). DNA sequence: TGTGCCAGCAGTTACTCGATTGTGACTAGCTATAACTCCTACGAGCAGTACTTC. It codes for CASSYSIVTSYNSYEQYF.